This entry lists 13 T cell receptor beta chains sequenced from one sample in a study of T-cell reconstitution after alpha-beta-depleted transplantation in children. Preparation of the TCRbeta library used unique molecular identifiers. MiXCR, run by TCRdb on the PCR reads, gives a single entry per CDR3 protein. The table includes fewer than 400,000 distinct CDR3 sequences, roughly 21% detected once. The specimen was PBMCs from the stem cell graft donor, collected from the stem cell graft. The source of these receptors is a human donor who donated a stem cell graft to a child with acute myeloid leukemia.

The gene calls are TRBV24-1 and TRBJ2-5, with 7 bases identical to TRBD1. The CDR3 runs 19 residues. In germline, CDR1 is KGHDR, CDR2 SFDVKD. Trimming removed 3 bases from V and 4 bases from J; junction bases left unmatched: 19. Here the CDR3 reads CATSDPNRYRDSATETQYF. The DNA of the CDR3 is TGTGCCACCAGTGATCCCAATAGATACCGGGACAGTGCGACAGAGACCCAGTACTTC.

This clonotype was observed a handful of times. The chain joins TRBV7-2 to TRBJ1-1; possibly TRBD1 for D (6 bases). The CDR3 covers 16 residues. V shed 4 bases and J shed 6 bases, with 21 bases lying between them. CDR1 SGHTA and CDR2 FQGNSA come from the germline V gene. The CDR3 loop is CASSSMPGQDSSEAFF. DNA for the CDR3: TGTGCCAGCAGCTCTATGCCCGGGCAGGACAGCTCTGAAGCTTTCTTT.

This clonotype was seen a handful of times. DNA of the CDR3: TGCAGTGCTAGAGGGGAAGCGGGAGGCACCTACGAGCAGTACTTC. Protein sequence: CSARGEAGGTYEQYF. V is TRBV20-1 and J is TRBJ2-7, with 9 bases aligning to TRBD2. CDR3 length: 15 residues. Germline V gene lookup returns CDR1 DFQATT and CDR2 SNEGSKA (reference sequence). Trimming took 1 base from V and 2 from J; bases not matched to a gene: 6.

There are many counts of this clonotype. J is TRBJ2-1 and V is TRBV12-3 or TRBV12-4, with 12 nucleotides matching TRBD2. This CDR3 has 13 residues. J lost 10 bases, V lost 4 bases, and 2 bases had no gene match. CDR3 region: CASSSLAGGEQFF. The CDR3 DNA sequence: TGTGCCAGCAGTTCTCTAGCGGGGGGGGAGCAGTTCTTC.

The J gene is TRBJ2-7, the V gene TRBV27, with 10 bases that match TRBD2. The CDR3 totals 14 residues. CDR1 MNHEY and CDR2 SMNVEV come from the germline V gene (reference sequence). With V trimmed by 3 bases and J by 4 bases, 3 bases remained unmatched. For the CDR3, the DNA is TGTGCCAGCAGTTTTGCTAGCGGGAGTTACGAGCAGTACTTC. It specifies CASSFASGSYEQYF.

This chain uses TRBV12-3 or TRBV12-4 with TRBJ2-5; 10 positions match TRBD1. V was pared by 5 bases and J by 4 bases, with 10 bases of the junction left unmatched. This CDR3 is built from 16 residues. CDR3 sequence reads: CASSQRGTGVGETQYF. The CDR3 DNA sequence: TGTGCCAGCAGTCAACGCGGGACAGGGGTAGGAGAGACCCAGTACTTC.

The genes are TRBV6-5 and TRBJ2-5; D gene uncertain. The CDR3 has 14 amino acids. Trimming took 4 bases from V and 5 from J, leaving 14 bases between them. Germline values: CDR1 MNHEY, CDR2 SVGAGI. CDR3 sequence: CASSSLWARETQYF. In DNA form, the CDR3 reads TGTGCCAGCAGTTCCCTATGGGCGAGGGAGACCCAGTACTTC.

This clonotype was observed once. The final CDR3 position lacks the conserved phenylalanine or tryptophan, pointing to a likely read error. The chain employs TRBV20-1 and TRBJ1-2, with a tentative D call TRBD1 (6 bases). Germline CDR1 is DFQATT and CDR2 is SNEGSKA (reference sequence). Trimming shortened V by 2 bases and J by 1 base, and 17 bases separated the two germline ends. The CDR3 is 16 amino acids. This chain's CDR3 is CSARSTGEGNNYGYTV. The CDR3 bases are TGCAGTGCTAGATCGACAGGAGAAGGGAATAACTATGGCTACACCGTC.

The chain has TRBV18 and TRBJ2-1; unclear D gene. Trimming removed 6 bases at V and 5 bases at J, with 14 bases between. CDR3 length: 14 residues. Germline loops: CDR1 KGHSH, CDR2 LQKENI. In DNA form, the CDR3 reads TGTGCCAGCTCGCCGCCAAGTCAAGACAATGAGCAGTTCTTC. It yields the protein CASSPPSQDNEQFF.

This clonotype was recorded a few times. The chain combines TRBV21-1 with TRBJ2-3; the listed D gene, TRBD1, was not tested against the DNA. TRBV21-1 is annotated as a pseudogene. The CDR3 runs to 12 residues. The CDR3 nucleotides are TGTGCCAGCAGCCCACCGGGGCAGGTTAGGTATTTT. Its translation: CASSPPGQVRYF.

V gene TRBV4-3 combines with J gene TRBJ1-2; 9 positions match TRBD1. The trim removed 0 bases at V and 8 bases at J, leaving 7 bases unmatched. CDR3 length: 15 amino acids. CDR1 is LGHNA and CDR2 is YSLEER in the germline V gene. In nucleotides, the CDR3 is TGCGCCAGCAGCCAAGACCATGAGACAGGGGGAGGCTACACCTTC. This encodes CASSQDHETGGGYTF.

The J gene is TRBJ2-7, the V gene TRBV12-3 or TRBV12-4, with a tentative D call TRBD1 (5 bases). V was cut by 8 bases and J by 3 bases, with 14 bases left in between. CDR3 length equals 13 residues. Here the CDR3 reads CASDGQRVYEQYF. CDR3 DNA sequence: TGTGCCAGCGACGGACAACGAGTCTACGAGCAGTACTTC.

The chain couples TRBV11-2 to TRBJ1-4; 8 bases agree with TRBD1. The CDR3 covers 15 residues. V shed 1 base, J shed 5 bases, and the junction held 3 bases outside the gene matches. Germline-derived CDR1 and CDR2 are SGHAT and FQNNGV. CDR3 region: CASSLVRTGNEKLFF. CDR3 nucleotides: TGTGCCAGCAGCTTAGTCCGGACAGGGAATGAAAAACTGTTTTTT.